This record looks at one TCR beta chain sequence and its context. This record belongs to a study of OX40 agonist ivuxolimab in advanced cancers. Generated by immunoSEQ multiplex PCR, the TCRdb table keeps only in-frame clones and is missing some. The sample yields some 66,000 clones, roughly 87% seen once. Germline V lookup: CDR1 SGHRS, CDR2 YFSETQ. Trimming removed 0 bases from V and 2 bases from J, with 9 bases in between. This CDR3 has 14 residues. Sample: CD4+ or CD8+ T cells sorted from blood, taken in a trial of the OX40 agonist ivuxolimab. The sequence derives from an adult with an advanced solid tumor such as melanoma, head and neck, liver or kidney cancer. The rearrangement joins TRBV5-1 to TRBJ2-7; D unclear. The CDR3 sequence is CASSLGSSPYEQYF. The DNA of the CDR3 is TGCGCCAGCAGCTTGGGTAGCAGCCCCTACGAGCAGTACTTC.